A selection of T cell receptor beta chains follows, all from one sample in a study of blood T cell repertoires in COVID-19. The table came from immunoSEQ multiplex PCR; TCRdb's copy has only in-frame clones and leaves some out. This sample has 360,000 or so clones, with less than 90% found just once. Sequencing used PBMCs or T cells enriched from blood (not recorded which). These receptors all come from a woman aged 45 to 65 who had recovered from COVID-19. Both conserved end residues are part of each CDR3. Fields, in order: V gene, clone size, J gene, D gene, CDR3 DNA, CDR3 protein. D genes are given only for firm matches. The size of a clone is reported for some rows only, either as once, few or many, or as a class for expanded clones.

TRBV5-6	.	TRBJ1-6	.	TGTGCCAGCAGCTTGGCGGGGGTCGGTTCACCCCTCCACTTT	CASSLAGVGSPLHF
TRBV19	.	TRBJ1-5	TRBD1	TGTGCCAGTAGTATACAGGGGGCGCGTGGCAATCAGCCCCAGCATTTT	CASSIQGARGNQPQHF
TRBV19	.	TRBJ1-2	TRBD1	TGTGCCAGTAGTATCCTTCTACAGGGGAAACGGGGCTATGGCTACACCTTC	CASSILLQGKRGYGYTF
TRBV19	.	TRBJ1-5	.	TGTGCCAGTAGTTTCCAGGGTATCATCCAGCCCCAGCATTTT	CASSFQGIIQPQHF
TRBV19	once	TRBJ2-1	.	TGTGCCAGTAGTGTACAGGGTTCCTCCTACAATGAGCAGTTCTTC	CASSVQGSSYNEQFF
TRBV4-1	.	TRBJ1-2	.	TGCGCCAGCAGCCGGTCGGGGGCTAACTATGGCTACACCTTC	CASSRSGANYGYTF
TRBV30	.	TRBJ2-7	.	TGTGCCTGGAGTTCCGGGTCCTCATACGAGCAGTACTTC	CAWSSGSSYEQYF
TRBV10-3	.	TRBJ2-2	.	TGTGCCATCGGAGGGACGGACTGGGCCGGGGAGCTGTTTTTT	CAIGGTDWAGELFF
TRBV7-3	.	TRBJ2-1	TRBD1	TGTGCCAGCAGCCCGACAGGGGTCAATGAGCAGTTCTTC	CASSPTGVNEQFF
TRBV5-4	.	TRBJ1-2	.	TGTGCCAGCAGCCCCATGTCCCAGGGAAACTATGGCTACACCTTC	CASSPMSQGNYGYTF
TRBV5-1	.	TRBJ2-3	TRBD1	TGCGCCAGCAGCCGGGACAGGGCCACAGATACGCAGTATTTT	CASSRDRATDTQYF
TRBV5-1	.	TRBJ1-1	.	TGCGCCAGCAGCTTGGCCGGTAGGGCGGGGACTGAAGCTTTCTTT	CASSLAGRAGTEAFF
TRBV5-1	.	TRBJ1-2	TRBD1	TGCGCCAGCAGCTTGGAGGGGACAGCCTATGGCTACACCTTC	CASSLEGTAYGYTF
TRBV11-2	.	TRBJ1-1	.	TGTGCCAGCAGCTTAGAAGCCAGGGATCTAGCTTTCTTT	CASSLEARDLAFF
TRBV6-5	.	TRBJ2-5	TRBD1	TGTGCCAGCACCTTCGGACAGGGGGAAAAGACCCAGTACTTC	CASTFGQGEKTQYF
TRBV2	.	TRBJ2-1	.	TGTGCCAGCAGTGAAAGGGGGATCGTAAATGAGCAGTTCTTC	CASSERGIVNEQFF
TRBV3-1/TRBV3-2	once	TRBJ2-5	.	TGTGCCAGCAGCCAACCCGGAGAGACCCAGTACTTC	CASSQPGETQYF
TRBV19	.	TRBJ1-5	.	TGTGCCAGTAGTATAGACCTCGTCGCAGCCCAGCATTTT	CASSIDLVAAQHF
TRBV7-7	.	TRBJ2-2	.	TGTGCCAGCAGCTCCTCGGTCTTGGACACCGGGGAGCTGTTTTTT	CASSSSVLDTGELFF
TRBV5-5	.	TRBJ1-3	.	TGTGCCAGCACACCGGCGGGCAGTCTCTCTGGAAACACCATATATTTT	CASTPAGSLSGNTIYF
TRBV19	.	TRBJ1-3	.	TGTGCCAGTAGGTTGTCATCTGGAAACACCATATATTTT	CASRLSSGNTIYF
TRBV19	.	TRBJ1-2	TRBD1	TGTGCCAGTAGACCTGACAGGGGGCTCTATGGCTACACCTTC	CASRPDRGLYGYTF
TRBV10-2	.	TRBJ2-3	TRBD2	TGCGCCAGCAGGTCAGCGGGGGGGCTGGATACGCAGTATTTT	CASRSAGGLDTQYF
TRBV5-1	.	TRBJ1-2	TRBD1	TGCGCCAGCAGCTTGGGGGACAGGGACTTTAACTATGGCTACACCTTC	CASSLGDRDFNYGYTF
TRBV6-5	.	TRBJ1-3	.	TGTGCCAGCAGCACCGGAGAATCTGGAAACACCATATATTTT	CASSTGESGNTIYF
TRBV4-3	.	TRBJ2-7	TRBD2	TGCGCCAGCAGCCATCGGGCGGCGGGAGGACCCTACGAGCAGTACTTC	CASSHRAAGGPYEQYF
TRBV20-1	.	TRBJ1-2	TRBD1	TGCAGTGCTAGTAGGGACAGGGGAAAATCTGGCTACACCTTC	CSASRDRGKSGYTF
TRBV25-1	.	TRBJ1-2	.	TGTGCCAGCAGTGAAGCGAGTGGCTACACCTTC	CASSEASGYTF
TRBV7-9	.	TRBJ2-1	.	TGTGCCAGCAGGGCAGGGGGGAACAATGAGCAGTTCTTC	CASRAGGNNEQFF
TRBV2	.	TRBJ1-1	TRBD1	TGTGCCAGCAGCATAGGGACAGGGTTGGGAGCTTTCTTT	CASSIGTGLGAFF
TRBV28	once	TRBJ2-2	.	TGTGCCAGCAGTTTGCAGGGGGAGCTGTTTTTT	CASSLQGELFF
TRBV27	.	TRBJ1-2	TRBD1	TGTGCCAGCGGGGGGACAGACCTATATGGCTACACCTTC	CASGGTDLYGYTF
TRBV6-2/TRBV6-3	.	TRBJ1-2	.	TGTGCCAGCAGTACCCCTGCACAGGGTAAAGGATATGGCTACACCTTC	CASSTPAQGKGYGYTF
TRBV18	once	TRBJ1-1	.	TGTGCCAGCTCACCGGGGGGAGGAGGCACTGAAGCTTTCTTT	CASSPGGGGTEAFF
TRBV30	few	TRBJ1-1	TRBD1	TGTGCCTACAGGGGTGAACGGACTGAAGCTTTCTTT	CAYRGERTEAFF
TRBV11-3	.	TRBJ1-1	.	TGTGCCAGCAGCTCACGAGGGGGCACTGAAGCTTTCTTT	CASSSRGGTEAFF
TRBV27	.	TRBJ2-5	.	TGTGCCAGCAGTGTCTACAGGGTTGGGGACCAAGAGACCCAGTACTTC	CASSVYRVGDQETQYF
TRBV5-8	.	TRBJ1-2	.	TGTGCCAGCAGCTTTCGGAGTAACTATGGCTACACCTTC	CASSFRSNYGYTF
TRBV9	.	TRBJ2-5	.	TGTGCCAGCAGCGTTTCCACTCAAGAGACCCAGTACTTC	CASSVSTQETQYF
TRBV2	.	TRBJ1-1	.	TGTGCCAGGGGGTTGCAGGGCCCCGACACTGAAGCTTTCTTT	CARGLQGPDTEAFF
TRBV25-1	.	TRBJ1-1	TRBD1	TGTGCCAGCACCAAGACAGGGTCGGCCACTGAAGCTTTCTTT	CASTKTGSATEAFF
TRBV6-5	.	TRBJ1-1	TRBD1	TGTGCCAGCACAAACCCAGGGGCGGACAGGAGCGAAGCTTTCTTT	CASTNPGADRSEAFF
TRBV11-2	.	TRBJ1-4	TRBD1	TGTGCCAGCAGCCCACGAAGGGGAGGACAGGGTGGTAATGAAAAACTGTTTTTT	CASSPRRGGQGGNEKLFF
TRBV9	.	TRBJ1-2	TRBD1	TGTGCCAGCAGCTGGGACAGGGTAAGTGGCTACACCTTC	CASSWDRVSGYTF